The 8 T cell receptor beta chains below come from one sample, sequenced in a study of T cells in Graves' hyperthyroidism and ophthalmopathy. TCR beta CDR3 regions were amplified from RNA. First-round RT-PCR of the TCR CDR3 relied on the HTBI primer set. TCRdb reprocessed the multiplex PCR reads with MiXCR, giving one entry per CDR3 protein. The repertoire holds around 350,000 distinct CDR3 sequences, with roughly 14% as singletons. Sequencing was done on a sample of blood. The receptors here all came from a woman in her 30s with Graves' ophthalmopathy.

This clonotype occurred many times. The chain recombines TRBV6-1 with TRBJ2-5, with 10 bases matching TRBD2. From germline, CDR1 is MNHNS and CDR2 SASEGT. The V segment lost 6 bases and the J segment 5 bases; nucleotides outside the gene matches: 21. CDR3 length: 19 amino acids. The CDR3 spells CASSEVPPQSSGGSETQYF. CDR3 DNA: TGTGCCAGCAGCGAGGTCCCCCCCCAATCTAGCGGGGGTTCGGAGACCCAGTACTTC.

The CDR3 bases are TGTGCCAGCAGCTTAGGACCAGGGGGCGGTTTTAATGAAAAACTGTTTTTT. Amino acid sequence: CASSLGPGGGFNEKLFF. The chain uses TRBV7-6 and TRBJ1-4, with TRBD1 matching over 8 bases. This CDR3 has 17 residues. The V gene end was trimmed by 1 base and the J gene end by 4 bases; junction bases not matched to a gene: 8. Per the germline V gene, CDR1 is SGHVS and CDR2 is FNYEAQ.

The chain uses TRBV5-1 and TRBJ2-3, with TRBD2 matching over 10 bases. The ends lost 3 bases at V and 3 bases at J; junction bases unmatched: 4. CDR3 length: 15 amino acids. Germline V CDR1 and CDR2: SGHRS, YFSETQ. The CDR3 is CASSSSGGATDTQYF. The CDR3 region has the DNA TGCGCCAGCAGCTCAAGCGGGGGGGCGACAGATACGCAGTATTTT.

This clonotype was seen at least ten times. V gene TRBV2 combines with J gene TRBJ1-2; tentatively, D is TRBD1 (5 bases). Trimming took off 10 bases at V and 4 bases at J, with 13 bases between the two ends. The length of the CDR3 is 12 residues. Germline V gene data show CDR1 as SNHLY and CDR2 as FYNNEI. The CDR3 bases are TGTGCCAAGGGCCTGCAGGGCTATGGCTACACCTTC. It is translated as CAKGLQGYGYTF.

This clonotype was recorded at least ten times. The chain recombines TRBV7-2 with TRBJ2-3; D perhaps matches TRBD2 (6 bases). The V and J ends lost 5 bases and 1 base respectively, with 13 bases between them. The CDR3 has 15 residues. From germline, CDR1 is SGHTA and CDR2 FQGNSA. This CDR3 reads CASSPKTRGTDTQYF. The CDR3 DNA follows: TGTGCCAGCAGCCCCAAGACTAGGGGCACAGATACGCAGTATTTT.

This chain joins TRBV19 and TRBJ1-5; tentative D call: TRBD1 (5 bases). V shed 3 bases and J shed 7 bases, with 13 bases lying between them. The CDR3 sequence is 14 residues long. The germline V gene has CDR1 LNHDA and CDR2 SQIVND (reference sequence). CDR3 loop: CASSIFRDDQPQHF. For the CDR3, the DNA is TGTGCCAGTAGTATTTTCAGGGATGACCAGCCCCAGCATTTT. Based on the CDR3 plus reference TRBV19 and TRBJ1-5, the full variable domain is DGGITQSPKYLFRKEGQNVTLSCEQNLNHDAMYWYRQDPGQGLRLIYYSQIVNDFQKGDIAEGYSVSREKKESFPLTVTSAQKNPTAFYLCASSIFRDDQPQHFGDGTRLSIL.

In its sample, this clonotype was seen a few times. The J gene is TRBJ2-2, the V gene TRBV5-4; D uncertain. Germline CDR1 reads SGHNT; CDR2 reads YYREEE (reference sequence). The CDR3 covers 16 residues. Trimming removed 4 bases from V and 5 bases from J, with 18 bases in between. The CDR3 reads CASSGSRRISTGELFF. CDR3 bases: TGTGCCAGCAGCGGCTCAAGACGGATCTCTACCGGGGAGCTGTTTTTT.

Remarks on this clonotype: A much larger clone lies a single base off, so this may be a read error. The CDR3 here is CASSLTTDRAYEQHF. The CDR3, as DNA: TGTGCCAGCAGTTTGACGACGGACAGGGCCTACGAGCAGCACTTC. The chain recombines TRBV7-6 with TRBJ2-7; 8 bases line up with TRBD1. Germline CDR1 SGHVS, CDR2 FNYEAQ. CDR3 length: 15 amino acids.